These 8 T cell receptor beta chains were all obtained from the same sample, sequenced in a study of cytomegalovirus exposure and HLA in healthy donors. The PCR was carried out with 60 Vbeta primers and 13 Jbeta primers. TCRdb's table, derived via immunoSEQ multiplex PCR, lists solely in-frame clones and lacks some. The sample lists approximately 170,000 clones, roughly 75% occurring once. The sequencing sample was made of PBMCs. The receptors derive from a male donor in good health and CMV-seronegative.

This chain uses TRBV6-1 with TRBJ1-2, with D tentatively TRBD1 (5 bases). V dropped 2 bases and J dropped 7 bases, with 17 bases sitting between them. CDR3 length: 15 amino acids. The germline gives CDR1 MNHNS, CDR2 SASEGT. CDR3 coding DNA: TGTGCCAGCAGTGAATTTCACCAGGGAGGTCCTGGCTACACCTTC. Translated: CASSEFHQGGPGYTF.

Note on this clone: Other DNA variants within this sample encode the same CDR3. V usage is TRBV7-9 and J usage is TRBJ2-3; maybe TRBD1 (6 bases). The CDR3 spans 15 residues. CDR1 SEHNR and CDR2 FQNEAQ come from the germline V gene (reference sequence). The ends were cut back, 4 bases at V and 6 bases at J, with 17 bases in the middle. The CDR3, as DNA: TGTGCCAGCAGCTCGGGGACAACCAACACTGATACGCAGTATTTT. Translating it yields CASSSGTTNTDTQYF.

The gene calls are TRBV11-2 and TRBJ2-5; the D gene is possibly TRBD2 (6 bases). The CDR3 has 13 residues. Germline CDR1 and CDR2: SGHAT and FQNNGV. Deletions cut 3 bases from V and 4 bases from J, with 9 bases between. CDR3 protein: CASSLGLSETQYF. CDR3 in DNA: TGTGCCAGCAGCTTGGGACTGTCAGAGACCCAGTACTTC.

V and J are TRBV7-2 and TRBJ2-2; 7 positions match TRBD2. The CDR3 runs 14 residues. Germline V gene data show CDR1 as SGHTA and CDR2 as FQGNSA. Trimming took 3 bases from V and 6 from J; bases not matched to a gene: 4. The CDR3 DNA reads as TGTGCCAGCAGCTTGAGCGGGACGGCCGGGGAGCTGTTTTTT. Protein sequence: CASSLSGTAGELFF. The full variable domain, completed using reference TRBV7-2 and TRBJ2-2, is GAGVSQSPSNKVTEKGKDVELRCDPISGHTALYWYRQSLGQGLEFLIYFQGNSAPDKSGLPSDRFSAERTGGSVSTLTIQRTQQEDSAVYLCASSLSGTAGELFFGEGSRLTVL.

The V call is TRBV19, the J call TRBJ2-1, with 7 positions matching TRBD2. Unmatched junction bases numbered 11, after V lost 6 bases and J lost 9 bases. The CDR3 length is 14 residues. Looked up from germline, CDR1 is LNHDA and CDR2 is SQIVND (reference sequence). The DNA for the CDR3 is TGTGCCAGTAGCCAGACGATGGGGGGGGTTGAGCAGTTCTTC. Translating gives CASSQTMGGVEQFF.

The CDR3 DNA reads as TGTGCCAGCAGTGTAGGGACTAGTGGTTTCAATGAGCAGTTCTTC. This encodes CASSVGTSGFNEQFF. The chain couples TRBV6-4 to TRBJ2-1; TRBD2 matches 8 bases. Trimming removed 4 bases from V and 6 bases from J; junction bases left unmatched: 8. Germline CDR1 MRHNA, CDR2 SNTAGT. This CDR3 region has 15 residues.

The chain uses TRBV6-5 and TRBJ2-5, with TRBD2 identical over 7 bases. J gave up 1 base and V 2 bases, and 1 base lay outside the gene matches. The CDR3 spans 14 residues. Per germline, CDR1 MNHEY and CDR2 SVGAGI. The CDR3 loop reads CASSYGGSQETQYF. The DNA of the CDR3 is TGTGCCAGCAGTTACGGCGGGAGCCAAGAGACCCAGTACTTC.

The chain uses TRBV18 and TRBJ2-7; 7 bases align to TRBD1. CDR3 length equals 17 residues. J was trimmed by 1 base and V by 3 bases; bases with no gene match: 12. The germline V gene has CDR1 KGHSH and CDR2 LQKENI. The CDR3 DNA reads as TGTGCCAGCTCACCCTTTGCTGGACAGGCGGTTTCCTACGAGCAGTACTTC. Translation: CASSPFAGQAVSYEQYF.